This T cell receptor (beta chain) was documented in a study of T cell clones after liver transplantation. CD3+CD4+ and CD3+CD8+ cells were FACS-sorted from thawed unstimulated PBMCs. Sequencing was performed with immunoSEQ multiplex PCR; in TCRdb, only in-frame clones are kept and a portion is missing. The data contain about 45,000 clones, roughly 86% of them singletons. The source was CD4+ T cells from blood, collected 24 months after liver transplant. This sequence was found in a human patient who received a liver transplant. Some T cells may have come from the graft donor.

The CDR3 spells CASSLRTSGTGELFF. In DNA form, the CDR3 reads TGTGCCAGCAGCTTAAGGACTAGCGGCACCGGGGAGCTGTTTTTT. The chain couples TRBV5-6 to TRBJ2-2; 10 bases match TRBD2. The CDR3 has 15 residues. Per the germline V gene, CDR1 is SGHDT and CDR2 is YYEEEE. Losses at the gene ends were 2 bases for V and 4 bases for J; bases not matched to a gene: 2.